Listed below are T cell receptor beta chains from one sample, sequenced in a study of T cell changes during pregnancy in multiple sclerosis. The protocol was immunoSEQ multiplex PCR, while the TCRdb copy is restricted to in-frame clones and leaves out a portion. The sample yields tens of thousands of clones, around 92% seen once. Sequenced here: peripheral blood, sampled before pregnancy. All receptors come from a female donor with multiple sclerosis, enrolled in a pregnancy study. Both conserved end residues are part of each CDR3. The order of the fields is CDR3 protein, CDR3 DNA, V gene, J gene, clone size, D gene. The D gene is left open where the match is weak. Not all rows give a size; the values are once, few, many and, for expanded clones, a class.

CASSLSATGNTEAFF	TGTGCCAGCAGTTTATCGGCTACAGGGAACACTGAAGCTTTCTTT	TRBV27	TRBJ1-1	NA	NA
CASSSGGGTTDTQYF	TGTGCCAGCAGCTCCGGGGGAGGGACGACAGATACGCAGTATTTT	TRBV5-4	TRBJ2-3	NA	TRBD2
CASSLVGSGTEQYF	TGTGCCAGCAGCTTAGTAGGTAGCGGGACAGAGCAGTACTTC	TRBV7-2	TRBJ2-7	NA	TRBD2
CASSIVSDSYEQYF	TGTGCCAGTAGTATAGTCAGCGACTCCTACGAGCAGTACTTC	TRBV19	TRBJ2-7	NA	NA
CASSLVSGVNTGELFF	TGCGCCAGCAGCTTGGTGTCAGGGGTGAACACCGGGGAGCTGTTTTTT	TRBV5-1	TRBJ2-2	NA	NA
CASSLEAGTYEQYF	TGCGCCAGCAGCTTGGAAGCAGGTACCTACGAGCAGTACTTC	TRBV5-1	TRBJ2-7	NA	NA
CAWISGGGAFF	TGTGCCTGGATTAGTGGGGGGGGAGCTTTCTTT	TRBV30	TRBJ1-1	NA	NA
CSAPRQGTTFF	TGCAGTGCTCCTCGACAGGGGACTACTTTTTTT	TRBV20-1	TRBJ1-4	few	TRBD1
CASSFDSGSSTDTQYF	TGCGCCAGCAGCTTTGATAGCGGGTCTAGCACAGATACGCAGTATTTT	TRBV5-1	TRBJ2-3	NA	TRBD2
CASSGTGWGEQFF	TGTGCCAGCAGTGGGACAGGATGGGGTGAGCAGTTCTTC	TRBV6-1	TRBJ2-1	once	TRBD1
CASNGAANQPQHF	TGTGCCAGCAATGGGGCCGCCAATCAGCCCCAGCATTTT	TRBV2	TRBJ1-5	NA	NA
CASSEGWGRADYGYTF	TGTGCCAGCAGTGAAGGGTGGGGGCGAGCGGACTATGGCTACACCTTC	TRBV2	TRBJ1-2	NA	NA
CASTLGLAGTDTQYF	TGTGCCAGTACCCTCGGACTAGCGGGGACAGATACGCAGTATTTT	TRBV19	TRBJ2-3	NA	TRBD2
CASSAIGSGDNEQFF	TGTGCCAGCAGTGCGATCGGGAGTGGTGACAATGAGCAGTTCTTC	TRBV2	TRBJ2-1	NA	NA
CAWSQTLGIQYF	TGTGCCTGGAGTCAGACCCTAGGCATTCAGTACTTC	TRBV30	TRBJ2-4	NA	NA
CASSETVEGANTGELFF	TGTGCCAGCAGCGAAACAGTAGAGGGCGCAAACACCGGGGAGCTGTTTTTT	TRBV7-9	TRBJ2-2	once	NA